The present T cell receptor beta chain was sequenced within a study of T-cell reconstitution after alpha-beta-depleted transplantation in children. Study-level findings and limits: Among T cells one year after transplant, newly produced cells accounted for most counts and diversity.

TCRbeta library construction was performed incorporating unique molecular identifiers. One entry per CDR3 protein, called by TCRdb with MiXCR from the PCR reads. The repertoire consists of approximately 980,000 distinct CDR3 sequences, with about 29% occurring once and the leading ten covering more than 25%. The ends lost 4 bases at V and 3 bases at J; junction bases unmatched: 13. Germline V gene data show CDR1 as ENHRY and CDR2 as SYGVKD. The CDR3 is made up of 18 amino acids. This clonotype was seen a handful of times. Antigen: not known. The sequence was obtained from a boy younger than two who had a stem cell transplant for SCID, so the T cells may come from the graft donor. V usage is TRBV10-3 and J usage is TRBJ2-5, with 11 positions matching TRBD1. The sequencing used PBMCs, mostly from graft donor cells, collected 360 days after TCRalphabeta/CD19-depleted stem cell transplant. The CDR3 coding sequence is TGTGCCATCAGTGGGGGTCAGGACAGGGGGCTAGCAGAAGAGACCCAGTACTTC. It yields the protein CAISGGQDRGLAEETQYF.